The 24 T cell receptor beta chains listed next were all sequenced from one sample in a study of cytomegalovirus exposure and HLA in healthy donors. 13 Jbeta primers and 60 Vbeta primers were used for the PCR. Clones were sequenced by immunoSEQ multiplex PCR, and TCRdb holds only the in-frame ones, with some missing. The sample lists 170,000 or so clones, roughly 90% occurring once. The specimen was PBMCs. The source is a woman aged 18-29 years in good health and CMV-seronegative.

V is TRBV27 and J is TRBJ2-2, with D perhaps TRBD1 (6 bases). The germline V and J ends were trimmed by 1 base and 4 bases, with 10 bases remaining between them. This CDR3 is built from 15 residues. CDR1 MNHEY and CDR2 SMNVEV come from the germline V gene (reference sequence). The DNA of the CDR3 is TGTGCCAGCAGTTTATTAGGGGGAGTCACCGGGGAGCTGTTTTTT. The encoded protein is CASSLLGGVTGELFF.

The J gene is TRBJ2-1, the V gene TRBV7-9; a possible D gene is TRBD2 (5 bases). The V end was cut by 5 bases, the J end by 6 bases, with 11 bases between. Germline CDR1 SEHNR, CDR2 FQNEAQ (reference sequence). The CDR3 spans 13 residues. The CDR3 here is CASSRDLGNEQFF. The DNA of the CDR3 is TGTGCCAGCAGCCGGGATTTAGGCAATGAGCAGTTCTTC. Full variable domain (remainder filled in from reference TRBV7-9 and TRBJ2-1): DTGVSQNPRHKITKRGQNVTFRCDPISEHNRLYWYRQTLGQGPEFLTYFQNEAQLEKSRLLSDRFSAERPKGSFSTLEIQRTEQGDSAMYLCASSRDLGNEQFFGPGTRLTVL.

The chain has TRBV27 and TRBJ2-1; maybe TRBD2 (5 bases). V gave up 2 bases and J gave up 7 bases, with 12 bases separating them. CDR3 length: 14 residues. Germline CDR1 reads MNHEY; CDR2 reads SMNVEV (reference sequence). This chain's CDR3 is CASSLPGISNEQFF. The CDR3 DNA reads as TGTGCCAGCAGTTTACCGGGGATATCTAATGAGCAGTTCTTC.

The chain combines TRBV27 with TRBJ2-5; 10 bases fit TRBD1. There are 14 residues in the CDR3. Germline lookup yields CDR1 MNHEY and CDR2 SMNVEV (reference sequence). After removal of 7 bases from V and 5 bases from J, the junction contained 7 bases not matched to a gene. The CDR3 sequence is CASTTGGAGETQYF. Written as DNA, the CDR3 is TGTGCCAGCACGACAGGGGGCGCGGGGGAGACCCAGTACTTC.

This clone was observed once. The V and J genes are TRBV29-1 and TRBJ2-2; 12 positions match TRBD1. Looked up from germline, CDR1 is SQVTM and CDR2 is ANQGSEA. Unmatched junction bases numbered 11, after V lost 6 bases and J lost 6 bases. The CDR3 is made up of 16 amino acids. The CDR3 DNA follows: TGCAGCGTCGACCTACCGGGACAGGGGGCTGCCGGGGAGCTGTTTTTT. Amino acids: CSVDLPGQGAAGELFF.

This clone appeared once. V gene TRBV5-6 combines with J gene TRBJ2-1; TRBD1 might be the D (5 bases). Per the germline V gene, CDR1 is SGHDT and CDR2 is YYEEEE. V lost 0 bases and J 15 bases, leaving 19 bases between the germline ends. This CDR3 is 14 amino acids long. The CDR3 protein is CASSLEGPQAARFF. CDR3 nucleotide sequence: TGTGCCAGCAGCTTGGAAGGCCCACAGGCGGCTCGGTTCTTC. Supplemented by reference TRBV5-6 and TRBJ2-1, the full variable domain reads DAGVTQSPTHLIKTRGQQVTLRCSPKSGHDTVSWYQQALGQGPQFIFQYYEEEERQRGNFPDRFSGHQFPNYSSELNVNALLLGDSALYLCASSLEGPQAARFFGPGTRLTVL.

The chain links TRBV27 to TRBJ1-1; no definite D call. Germline CDR1 reads MNHEY; CDR2 reads SMNVEV (reference sequence). Trimming stripped 7 bases from V and 7 bases from J, with 13 bases between. The CDR3 is 12 residues long. This CDR3 reads CASTSRVGEAFF. CDR3 in DNA: TGTGCCAGCACCTCGAGGGTTGGTGAAGCTTTCTTT.

The chain combines TRBV11-2 with TRBJ2-5, with TRBD2 matching 10 bases. There are 18 residues in the CDR3. V lost 7 bases, J lost 3 bases, and 17 bases stayed unmatched. Per germline, CDR1 SGHAT and CDR2 FQNNGV. This CDR3 is CASTSSRAGGSTKETQYF. CDR3 nucleotide sequence: TGTGCCAGCACCTCCTCAAGAGCGGGGGGGTCAACGAAAGAGACCCAGTACTTC.

As concerns this clone: The sample holds other DNA sequences that translate to the same CDR3. The J gene is TRBJ2-5, the V gene TRBV6-5; the D gene is possibly TRBD2 (5 bases). Looked up from germline, CDR1 is MNHEY and CDR2 is SVGAGI. The V and J ends lost 0 bases and 3 bases respectively, with 5 bases between them. This CDR3 spans 13 amino acids. The CDR3 coding sequence is TGTGCCAGCAGTTACTCGAGGGAAGAGACCCAGTACTTC. This translates into CASSYSREETQYF.

This chain links TRBV19 with TRBJ1-2, with 9 bases lining up with TRBD1. The CDR3 covers 14 residues. V was pared by 3 bases and J by 13 bases, with 12 bases of the junction left unmatched. Looked up from germline, CDR1 is LNHDA and CDR2 is SQIVND (reference sequence). Written as DNA, the CDR3 is TGTGCCAGTAGTATGTTCTACCCCACGACAGGGGGCACCTTC. This codes for CASSMFYPTTGGTF.

V gene TRBV14 combines with J gene TRBJ2-7; D is perhaps TRBD1 (6 bases). The CDR3 contains 15 residues. Germline assignment: CDR1 SGHDN and CDR2 FVKESK. Deletions cut 6 bases from V and 7 bases from J, with 22 bases between. The CDR3 spells CASRQGQGTLGEQYF. CDR3 DNA sequence: TGTGCCAGCAGACAGGGCCAGGGGACCCTAGGTGAGCAGTACTTC.

This rearrangement joins TRBV27 to TRBJ2-5; 9 bases map to TRBD2. The ends lost 6 bases at V and 2 bases at J; junction bases unmatched: 10. CDR3 length: 16 residues. Looked up from germline, CDR1 is MNHEY and CDR2 is SMNVEV (reference sequence). The CDR3 sequence: CASSDSIAGVQETQYF. DNA for the CDR3: TGTGCCAGCAGCGATAGCATAGCGGGAGTTCAAGAGACCCAGTACTTC.

This rearrangement joins TRBV7-9 to TRBJ1-1; D unclear. This CDR3 comprises 11 residues. Germline-derived CDR1 and CDR2 are SEHNR and FQNEAQ (reference sequence). Trimming took off 5 bases at V and 7 bases at J, with 8 bases between the two ends. As DNA, the CDR3 is TGTGCCAGCAGCCTTGGGCTTGAAGCTTTCTTT. It is translated as CASSLGLEAFF.

About this clone itself: One end of the junction is discordant with germline, which a read error may explain. The rearrangement joins TRBV6-1 to TRBJ1-2; 9 bases match TRBD1. Germline V gene sequence: CDR1 MNHNS, CDR2 SASEGT. The CDR3 runs to 13 residues. The CDR3 loop is CASRPPGQGVYPF. The DNA of the CDR3 is TGTGCCAGCAGACCTCCGGGACAGGGCGTCTACCCCTTC.

The V call is TRBV4-2, the J call TRBJ1-3, with D possibly being TRBD1 (5 bases). The length of the CDR3 is 16 residues. Deletions cut 5 bases from V and 1 base from J, with 15 bases between. CDR1 is LGHNA, CDR2 YNFKEQ, per germline. CDR3 sequence reads: CASSRGPQLSGNTIYF. The CDR3 nucleotides are TGTGCCAGCAGCAGGGGCCCCCAGCTTTCTGGAAACACCATATATTTT.

The CDR3 here is CASSIPLSGTSGRLEQYF. DNA for the CDR3: TGTGCCAGCAGTATCCCCCTTTCAGGGACTAGCGGGAGGCTCGAGCAGTACTTC. V is TRBV28 and J is TRBJ2-7; 15 positions agree with TRBD2. Germline CDR1 MDHEN, CDR2 SYDVKM. This CDR3 has 18 residues. Losses at the gene ends were 5 bases for V and 6 bases for J; bases not matched to a gene: 14.

V and J are TRBV30 and TRBJ2-7; 12 nucleotides align to TRBD1. The V segment lost 2 bases and the J segment 4 bases; nucleotides outside the gene matches: 6. The CDR3 is made up of 15 amino acids. Germline V gene lookup returns CDR1 GTSNPN and CDR2 SVGIG (reference sequence). CDR3 in DNA: TGTGCCTGGAGTTCCGGGACAGGGGGCGGTTACGAGCAGTACTTC. It codes for CAWSSGTGGGYEQYF.

The rearrangement links TRBV5-1 to TRBJ2-1, with unresolved D. Germline CDR1 reads SGHRS; CDR2 reads YFSETQ. Trimming stripped 1 base from V and 0 bases from J, with 8 bases between. The CDR3 contains 15 residues. CDR3 loop: CASSLTYSSYNEQFF. CDR3 sequence (DNA): TGCGCCAGCAGCTTGACCTACAGCTCCTACAATGAGCAGTTCTTC.

This clone turned up a few times. This rearrangement joins TRBV6-1 to TRBJ1-1; D call uncertain. V shed 4 bases and J shed 1 base, with 10 bases lying between them. Germline V gene sequence: CDR1 MNHNS, CDR2 SASEGT. CDR3 size: 14 residues. Written as DNA, the CDR3 is TGTGCCAGCAGTGGTGGTCGAGGGAACACTGAAGCTTTCTTT. This gives the protein CASSGGRGNTEAFF.

This clone was observed once. V is TRBV21-1 and J is TRBJ2-7; the table assigns TRBD2, which was not confirmed against the DNA. TRBV21-1 is given as a pseudogene. This CDR3 has 13 amino acids. CDR3 region: CASSKVGRVEQYF. CDR3 sequence (DNA): TGTGCCAGCAGCAAAGTTGGGCGGGTCGAGCAGTACTTC.

The V call is TRBV29-1, the J call TRBJ1-2, with D possibly being TRBD1 (6 bases). The ends were cut back, 6 bases at V and 4 bases at J, with 12 bases in the middle. In germline, CDR1 is SQVTM, CDR2 ANQGSEA. The CDR3 spans 12 residues. CDR3 amino acids: CSVPTGSYGYTF. The CDR3 DNA reads TGCAGCGTGCCCACAGGGAGCTATGGCTACACCTTC.

The chain combines TRBV19 with TRBJ2-6; perhaps TRBD2 as D (6 bases). Germline CDR1 reads LNHDA; CDR2 reads SQIVND (reference sequence). V was trimmed by 5 bases and J by 0 bases, leaving 14 bases between them. The CDR3 spans 17 residues. CDR3: CASSSRDWGSGANVLTF. The CDR3 nucleotides are TGTGCCAGTAGTTCCCGGGACTGGGGCTCTGGGGCCAACGTCCTGACTTTC.

The chain employs TRBV2 and TRBJ1-5, with D unclear. In germline, CDR1 is SNHLY, CDR2 FYNNEI. The CDR3 is 14 residues long. V gave up 2 bases and J gave up 7 bases, with 12 bases separating them. CDR3 in amino acids: CASSEWGGNQPQHF. DNA for the CDR3: TGTGCCAGCAGTGAATGGGGAGGGAACCAGCCCCAGCATTTT.

The rearrangement joins TRBV5-1 to TRBJ1-1; the D gene is possibly TRBD1 (6 bases). Trimming removed 1 base at V and 4 bases at J, with 14 bases between. The CDR3 is made up of 15 amino acids. The V gene's germline CDR1 is SGHRS and CDR2 YFSETQ. In DNA, the CDR3 is TGCGCCAGCAGCTTGACGGGGGGCGGTGGCACTGAAGCTTTCTTT. Amino acids: CASSLTGGGGTEAFF.